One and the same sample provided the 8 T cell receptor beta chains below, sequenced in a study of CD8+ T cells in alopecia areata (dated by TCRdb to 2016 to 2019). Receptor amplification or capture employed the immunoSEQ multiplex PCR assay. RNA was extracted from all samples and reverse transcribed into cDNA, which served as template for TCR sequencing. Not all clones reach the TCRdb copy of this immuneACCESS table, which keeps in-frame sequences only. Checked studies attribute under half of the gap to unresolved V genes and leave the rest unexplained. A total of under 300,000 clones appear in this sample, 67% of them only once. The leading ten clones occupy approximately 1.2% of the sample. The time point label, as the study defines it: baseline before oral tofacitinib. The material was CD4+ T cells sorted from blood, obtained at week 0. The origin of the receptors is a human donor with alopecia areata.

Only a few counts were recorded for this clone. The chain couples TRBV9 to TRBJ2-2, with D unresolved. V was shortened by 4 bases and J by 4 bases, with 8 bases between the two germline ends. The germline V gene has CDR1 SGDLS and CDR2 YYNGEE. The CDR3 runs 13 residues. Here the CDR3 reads CASSRSSTGELFF. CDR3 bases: TGTGCCAGCAGCCGATCTTCCACCGGGGAGCTGTTTTTT.

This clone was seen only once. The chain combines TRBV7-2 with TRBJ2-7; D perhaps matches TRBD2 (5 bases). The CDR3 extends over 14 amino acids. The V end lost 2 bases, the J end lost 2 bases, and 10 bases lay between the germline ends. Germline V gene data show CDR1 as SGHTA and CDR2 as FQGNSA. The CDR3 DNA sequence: TGTGCCAGCAGCTTACAACCTAGCACCTACGAGCAGTACTTC. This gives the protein CASSLQPSTYEQYF.

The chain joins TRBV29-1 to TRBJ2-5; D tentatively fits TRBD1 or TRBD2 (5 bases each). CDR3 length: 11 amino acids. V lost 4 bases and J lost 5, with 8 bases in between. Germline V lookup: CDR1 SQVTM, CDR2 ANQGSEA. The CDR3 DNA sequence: TGCAGCGTTGTATGGGGGGAGACCCAGTACTTC. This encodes CSVVWGETQYF.

The CDR3, as DNA: TGCAGCGTTGATCCCAACGGGGGTTACAATGAGCAGTTCTTC. Protein product: CSVDPNGGYNEQFF. The V and J genes are TRBV29-1 and TRBJ2-1; maybe TRBD2 (6 bases). Germline values: CDR1 SQVTM, CDR2 ANQGSEA. CDR3 length: 14 residues. Trimming removed 3 bases at V and 4 bases at J, with 13 bases between.

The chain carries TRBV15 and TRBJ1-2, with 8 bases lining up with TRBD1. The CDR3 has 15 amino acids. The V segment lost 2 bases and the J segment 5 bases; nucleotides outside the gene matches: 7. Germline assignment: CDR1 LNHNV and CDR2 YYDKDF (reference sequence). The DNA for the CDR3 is TGTGCCACCAGCAGATCTGACAGGGGCATTTATGGCTACACCTTC. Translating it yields CATSRSDRGIYGYTF.

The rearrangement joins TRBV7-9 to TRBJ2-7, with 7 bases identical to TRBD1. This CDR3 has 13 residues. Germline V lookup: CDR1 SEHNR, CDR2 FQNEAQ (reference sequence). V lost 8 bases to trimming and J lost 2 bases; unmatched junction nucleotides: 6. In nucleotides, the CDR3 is TGTGCCAGCGGAAGACAGGGCACCTACGAGCAGTACTTC. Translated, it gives CASGRQGTYEQYF.

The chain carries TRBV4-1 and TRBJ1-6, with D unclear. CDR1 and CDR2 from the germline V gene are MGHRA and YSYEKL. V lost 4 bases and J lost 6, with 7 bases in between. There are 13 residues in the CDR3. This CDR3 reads CASSPMVNSPLHF. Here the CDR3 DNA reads TGCGCCAGCAGCCCGATGGTTAATTCACCCCTCCACTTT.

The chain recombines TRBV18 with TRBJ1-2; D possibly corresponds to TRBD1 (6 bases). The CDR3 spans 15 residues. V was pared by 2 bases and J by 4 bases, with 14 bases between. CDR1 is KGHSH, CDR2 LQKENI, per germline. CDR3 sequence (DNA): TGTGCCAGCTCACCAACCCGGGACACCAGCTATGGCTACACCTTC. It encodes CASSPTRDTSYGYTF.